This T cell receptor (beta chain) was retrieved from a study of coeliac disease. For the study at large: High-resolution HLA typing was lacking; TRBV7-2 bias was queried instead. Study results and limitations: Most TRB amino acid sequences occurred in only one sample. Control samples showed higher TRB and TRG clonality than intraepithelial and lamina propria samples in active celiac disease.

Losses at the gene ends were 8 bases for V and 0 bases for J; bases not matched to a gene: 5. The germline gives CDR1 MNHNS, CDR2 SASEGT. CDR3 size: 14 residues. Method: immunoSEQ multiplex PCR; TCRdb's copy keeps in-frame clones and lacks some. The sample has roughly 8,000 clones; around three fifths are singletons. Notes on this clone: The antigen is unknown.

Cells were frozen in aliquots of 500,000, and one aliquot per fraction was sequenced. This TCR derives from a woman between 55 and 75 years old with celiac disease. Sequenced material: intraepithelial lymphocytes from the gut. The rearrangement links TRBV6-1 to TRBJ1-1; the match to TRBD1 covers 8 bases. The CDR3 DNA reads TGTGCCAGCTCCTGGACAGGGTTGAACACTGAAGCTTTCTTT. Its translation: CASSWTGLNTEAFF.